These T cell receptor beta chains were read from a single sample in a study of blood T cell repertoires in COVID-19. The protocol was immunoSEQ multiplex PCR, while the TCRdb copy is restricted to in-frame clones and leaves out a portion. This sample has around 400,000 clones, with roughly 80% found just once. The sequencing input was PBMCs or T cells enriched from blood (not recorded which). Receptors originate from a woman between 45 and 60 years old who had recovered from COVID-19. CDR3s include the opening cysteine and the closing phenylalanine or tryptophan. Each record gives: J gene, D gene, V gene, clone size, CDR3 DNA, CDR3 protein. D genes are given only for firm matches. Rows give clone size only sometimes, using once, few, many, or a class for an expanded clone.

J: TRBJ1-1; D: TRBD1; V: TRBV19; size: NA; DNA: TGTGCCAGTAGCCCTGAAGTAAGGACAGGGGAAGCTTTCTTT; CDR3: CASSPEVRTGEAFF
J: TRBJ2-2; D: TRBD2; V: TRBV19; size: NA; DNA: TGTGCCAGTAGTATAGGGCCTAGCGGCCATTACACCGGGGAGCTGTTTTTT; CDR3: CASSIGPSGHYTGELFF
J: TRBJ1-4; D: TRBD1; V: TRBV3-1/TRBV3-2; size: many; DNA: TGTGCCAGCAGCCGGACAGGGGATGAAAAACTGTTTTTT; CDR3: CASSRTGDEKLFF
J: TRBJ1-5; D: TRBD1; V: TRBV30; size: once; DNA: TGTGCCTGGAGTCGGACAGGGGGGAATCAGCCCCAGCATTTT; CDR3: CAWSRTGGNQPQHF
J: TRBJ1-2; D: TRBD1; V: TRBV29-1; size: NA; DNA: TGCAGCGCCGAAACGGGACAGGGGACCTATGGCTACACCTTC; CDR3: CSAETGQGTYGYTF
J: TRBJ2-1; D: NA; V: TRBV7-9; size: few; DNA: TGTGCCAGCAGTCCCGGGACAAGGGCTGAGCAGTTCTTC; CDR3: CASSPGTRAEQFF
J: TRBJ1-2; D: NA; V: TRBV18; size: NA; DNA: TGTGCCAGCTCACCCCCAGGGTACTATGGCTACACCTTC; CDR3: CASSPPGYYGYTF
J: TRBJ1-1; D: NA; V: TRBV5-4; size: NA; DNA: TGTGCCAGCAGCTTGGGTGGGGGGGGAAACACTGAAGCTTTCTTT; CDR3: CASSLGGGGNTEAFF
J: TRBJ1-5; D: NA; V: TRBV7-2; size: NA; DNA: TGTGCCAGCAGCCTCCGAGGGGGGGATCAGCCCCAGCATTTT; CDR3: CASSLRGGDQPQHF
J: TRBJ2-1; D: NA; V: TRBV4-2; size: NA; DNA: TGTGCCAGCAGCCAACATAGGGGTGAGCAGTTCTTC; CDR3: CASSQHRGEQFF
J: TRBJ2-7; D: TRBD2; V: TRBV7-9; size: NA; DNA: TGTGCCAGCAGCTTATGGGCCAGCGGGAGCCCCCCCGAGCAGTACTTC; CDR3: CASSLWASGSPPEQYF
J: TRBJ2-1; D: NA; V: TRBV7-9; size: NA; DNA: TGTGCCAGCAGCCAGATTCTGTCCTACAATGAGCAGTTCTTC; CDR3: CASSQILSYNEQFF
J: TRBJ2-7; D: NA; V: TRBV6-5; size: NA; DNA: TGTGCCAGCAGTTACGGACACAGCTCCTACGAGCAGTACTTC; CDR3: CASSYGHSSYEQYF
J: TRBJ2-1; D: TRBD2; V: TRBV9; size: NA; DNA: TGTGCCAGCAGCGCCGGACTAGTGGTTGAGCAGTTCTTC; CDR3: CASSAGLVVEQFF
J: TRBJ2-5; D: NA; V: TRBV7-8; size: NA; DNA: TGTGCCAGCAGCTTAGATTTGGGCCTCACCCAGTACTTC; CDR3: CASSLDLGLTQYF
J: TRBJ2-3; D: TRBD1; V: TRBV7-9; size: NA; DNA: TGTGCCAGCAGCTTAGGGGACAGGGGAACGTCAGATACGCAGTATTTT; CDR3: CASSLGDRGTSDTQYF
J: TRBJ1-6; D: NA; V: TRBV11-1; size: few; DNA: TGTGCCAGCAGCCCAACTGGTTCACCCCTCCACTTT; CDR3: CASSPTGSPLHF
J: TRBJ1-1; D: TRBD1; V: TRBV20-1; size: NA; DNA: TGCAGTGCTAGTGGGGCGTATCGACAGGGAATGAACACTGAAGCTTTCTTT; CDR3: CSASGAYRQGMNTEAFF
J: TRBJ1-2; D: NA; V: TRBV30; size: once; DNA: TGTGCCTGGAGTGTTTCAGAGGTATCGAACTATGGCTACACCTTC; CDR3: CAWSVSEVSNYGYTF
J: TRBJ2-1; D: NA; V: TRBV14; size: NA; DNA: TGTGCCAGCAGCCAAGAGGTCCAGCCTAGTTACAATGAGCAGTTCTTC; CDR3: CASSQEVQPSYNEQFF
J: TRBJ1-3; D: TRBD1; V: TRBV14; size: NA; DNA: TGTGCCAGCAGCCATACGCTAATACAGGGGCTCCCTGGCACTGGAAACACCATATATTTT; CDR3: CASSHTLIQGLPGTGNTIYF
J: TRBJ1-1; D: TRBD1; V: TRBV6-5; size: NA; DNA: TGTGCCAGCAGTACACAGGGGGCGAGCACTGAAGCTTTCTTT; CDR3: CASSTQGASTEAFF
J: TRBJ1-2; D: NA; V: TRBV19; size: NA; DNA: TGTGCCAGTAGTCCGGGTGGTAACTATGGCTACACCTTC; CDR3: CASSPGGNYGYTF
J: TRBJ1-5; D: NA; V: TRBV3-1/TRBV3-2; size: NA; DNA: TGTGCCAGCAGCCAAGGGACAGACAGCAATCAGCCCCAGCATTTT; CDR3: CASSQGTDSNQPQHF
J: TRBJ1-5; D: TRBD1; V: TRBV18; size: NA; DNA: TGTGCCAGCTCACCAGGACAGGGAAAGACCCAGCATTTT; CDR3: CASSPGQGKTQHF
J: TRBJ2-7; D: TRBD2; V: TRBV3-1/TRBV3-2; size: NA; DNA: TGTGCCAGCAGCCTCACTAGCGGGAGGAAAAACGAGCAGTACTTC; CDR3: CASSLTSGRKNEQYF
J: TRBJ1-2; D: TRBD1; V: TRBV29-1; size: few; DNA: TGCAGCGTCTCATCTAGTGGGACAGCCCCTTACGGCTACACCTTC; CDR3: CSVSSSGTAPYGYTF
J: TRBJ1-6; D: NA; V: TRBV19; size: NA; DNA: TGTGCCAGTGGGCGGGGAGACGCAAGCTCCTATAATTCACCCCTCCACTTT; CDR3: CASGRGDASSYNSPLHF
J: TRBJ1-5; D: TRBD1; V: TRBV2; size: NA; DNA: TGTGCCAGCAGCGACAGGGGATGGAATCAGCCCCAGCATTTT; CDR3: CASSDRGWNQPQHF
J: TRBJ2-5; D: TRBD2; V: TRBV2; size: NA; DNA: TGTGCCAGCTCGCGGGGGGGGAGGGAGACCCAGTACTTC; CDR3: CASSRGGRETQYF
J: TRBJ2-5; D: NA; V: TRBV5-4; size: once; DNA: TGTGCCAGCAGCTCAGCACAGGAGACCCAGTACTTC; CDR3: CASSSAQETQYF
J: TRBJ2-7; D: NA; V: TRBV12-3/TRBV12-4; size: NA; DNA: TGTGCCAGCAGTTTAGGGTCGGGATACGAGCAGTACTTC; CDR3: CASSLGSGYEQYF
J: TRBJ1-1; D: TRBD1; V: TRBV6-5; size: NA; DNA: TGTGCCAGCAGCGAGGGACAGCTGAACACTGAAGCTTTCTTT; CDR3: CASSEGQLNTEAFF
J: TRBJ2-7; D: TRBD2; V: TRBV10-3; size: NA; DNA: TGTGCCATCAGGCCTAGCGGGGGTTTGTACGAGCAGTACTTC; CDR3: CAIRPSGGLYEQYF
J: TRBJ1-2; D: NA; V: TRBV7-2; size: once; DNA: TGTGCCAGCAGCTTAGGAAGGGGGGAGGGCTATGGCTACACCTTC; CDR3: CASSLGRGEGYGYTF
J: TRBJ2-2; D: NA; V: TRBV13; size: NA; DNA: TGTGCCAGCAGCTGGGCCTCCGGGGAGCTGTTTTTT; CDR3: CASSWASGELFF
J: TRBJ1-2; D: NA; V: TRBV27; size: NA; DNA: TGTGCCAGCAGTTTAACCAGGAACTATGGCTACACCTTC; CDR3: CASSLTRNYGYTF
J: TRBJ2-3; D: TRBD2; V: TRBV29-1; size: NA; DNA: TGCAGCGTTGAACGACTAGCGGGGGCCAACACAGATACGCAGTATTTT; CDR3: CSVERLAGANTDTQYF
J: TRBJ2-7; D: TRBD2; V: TRBV20-1; size: NA; DNA: TGCAGTGCTAGTGGAGCGGGGGCGACAACCTACGAGCAGTACTTC; CDR3: CSASGAGATTYEQYF
J: TRBJ1-4; D: TRBD1; V: TRBV7-9; size: NA; DNA: TGTGCCAGCAGCCCTCGACAGGGGGCAGTGACTAATGAAAAACTGTTTTTT; CDR3: CASSPRQGAVTNEKLFF
J: TRBJ2-7; D: NA; V: TRBV5-1; size: few; DNA: TGCGCCAGCAGCCCCGGGACCGGGGACAAGAGGCAGTACTTC; CDR3: CASSPGTGDKRQYF
J: TRBJ2-5; D: TRBD2; V: TRBV6-2/TRBV6-3; size: NA; DNA: TGTGCCAGCAGTTACGGGATTAGCGGGTTTAACATGGAGACCCAGTACTTC; CDR3: CASSYGISGFNMETQYF
J: TRBJ2-1; D: TRBD1; V: TRBV19; size: NA; DNA: TGTGCCAGTAGTATTTGGAGGAACAGGGGCAATGAGCAGTTCTTC; CDR3: CASSIWRNRGNEQFF
J: TRBJ2-5; D: NA; V: TRBV19; size: NA; DNA: TGTGCCAGTAGTATATTCTACGGAGAAAACGGGGAGACCCAGTACTTC; CDR3: CASSIFYGENGETQYF
J: TRBJ1-5; D: NA; V: TRBV4-3; size: NA; DNA: TGCGCCAGCAGCCAAGCGCAGGGCATTCAGCCCCAGCATTTT; CDR3: CASSQAQGIQPQHF
J: TRBJ2-1; D: TRBD2; V: TRBV5-6; size: few; DNA: TGTGCCAGCAGCTTGACCCCGGGGGGGGAGGGGCTTAATGAGCAGTTCTTC; CDR3: CASSLTPGGEGLNEQFF
J: TRBJ1-2; D: TRBD1; V: TRBV7-2; size: NA; DNA: TGTGCCAGCAGCCCCGGGACAGGGGTGGGCTACACCTTC; CDR3: CASSPGTGVGYTF
J: TRBJ1-1; D: NA; V: TRBV4-2; size: NA; DNA: TGTGCCAGCAGCCAAGGGGGCAGGGATCATTACACTGAAGCTTTCTTT; CDR3: CASSQGGRDHYTEAFF
J: TRBJ2-7; D: NA; V: TRBV7-2; size: NA; DNA: TGTGCCAGCAGCTTAGCGGCTGCAGGGCAAACCTACGAGCAGTACTTC; CDR3: CASSLAAAGQTYEQYF
J: TRBJ2-7; D: NA; V: TRBV7-9; size: NA; DNA: TGTGCCAGCAGCGGGAGGGACAGGAACTACGAGCAGTACTTC; CDR3: CASSGRDRNYEQYF